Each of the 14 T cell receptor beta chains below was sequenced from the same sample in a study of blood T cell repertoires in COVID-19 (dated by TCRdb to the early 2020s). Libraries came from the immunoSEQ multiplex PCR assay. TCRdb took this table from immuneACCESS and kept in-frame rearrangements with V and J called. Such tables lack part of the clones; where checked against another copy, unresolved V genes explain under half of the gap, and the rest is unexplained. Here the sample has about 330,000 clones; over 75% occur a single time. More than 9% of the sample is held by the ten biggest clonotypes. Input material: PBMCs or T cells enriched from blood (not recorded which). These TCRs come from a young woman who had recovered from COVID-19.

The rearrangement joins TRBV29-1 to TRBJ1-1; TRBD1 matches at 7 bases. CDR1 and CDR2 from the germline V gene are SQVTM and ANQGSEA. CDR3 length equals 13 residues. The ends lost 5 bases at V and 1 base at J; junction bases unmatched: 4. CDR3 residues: CSVRQGENTEAFF. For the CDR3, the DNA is TGCAGCGTTAGACAGGGCGAGAACACTGAAGCTTTCTTT.

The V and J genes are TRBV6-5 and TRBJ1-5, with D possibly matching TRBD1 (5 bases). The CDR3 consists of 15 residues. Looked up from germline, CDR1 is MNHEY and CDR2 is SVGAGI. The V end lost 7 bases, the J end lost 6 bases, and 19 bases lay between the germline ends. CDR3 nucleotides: TGTGCCAGCAACCAGGACACCATAGCATTTCAGCCCCAGCATTTT. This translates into CASNQDTIAFQPQHF.

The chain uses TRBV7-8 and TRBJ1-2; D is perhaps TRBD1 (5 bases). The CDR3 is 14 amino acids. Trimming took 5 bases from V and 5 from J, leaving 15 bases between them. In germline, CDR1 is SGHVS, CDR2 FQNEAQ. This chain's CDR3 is CASSPDPKGYGYTF. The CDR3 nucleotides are TGTGCCAGCAGCCCGGACCCCAAGGGGTATGGCTACACCTTC.

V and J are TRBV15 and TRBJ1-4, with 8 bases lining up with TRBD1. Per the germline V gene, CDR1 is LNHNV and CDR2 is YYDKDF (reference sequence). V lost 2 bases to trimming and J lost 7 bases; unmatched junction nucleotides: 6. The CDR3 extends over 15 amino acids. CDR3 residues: CATSRPGTGIEKLFF. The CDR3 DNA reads TGTGCCACCAGCAGACCCGGGACAGGTATTGAAAAACTGTTTTTT.

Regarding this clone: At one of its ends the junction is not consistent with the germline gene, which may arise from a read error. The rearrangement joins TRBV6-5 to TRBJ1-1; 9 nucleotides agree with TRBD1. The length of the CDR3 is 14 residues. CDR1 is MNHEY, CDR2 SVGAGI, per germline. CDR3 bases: TGTGCCAGCAGTTCCGACAGGGGGAACCCTGAAGCTTTCTTT. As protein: CASSSDRGNPEAFF.

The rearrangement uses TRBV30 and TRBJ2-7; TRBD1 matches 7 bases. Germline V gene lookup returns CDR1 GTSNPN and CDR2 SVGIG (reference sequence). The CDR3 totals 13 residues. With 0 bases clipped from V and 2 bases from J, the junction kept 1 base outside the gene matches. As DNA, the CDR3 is TGTGCCTGGAGTGTAGGGACAGCCTACGAGCAGTACTTC. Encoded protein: CAWSVGTAYEQYF.

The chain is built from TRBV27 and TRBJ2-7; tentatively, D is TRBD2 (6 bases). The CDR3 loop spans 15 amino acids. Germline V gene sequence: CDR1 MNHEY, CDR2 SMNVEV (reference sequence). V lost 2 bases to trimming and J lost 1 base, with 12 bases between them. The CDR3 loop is CASSLVRGTSYEQYF. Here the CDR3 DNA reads TGTGCCAGCAGTTTAGTTCGGGGGACTTCCTACGAGCAGTACTTC.

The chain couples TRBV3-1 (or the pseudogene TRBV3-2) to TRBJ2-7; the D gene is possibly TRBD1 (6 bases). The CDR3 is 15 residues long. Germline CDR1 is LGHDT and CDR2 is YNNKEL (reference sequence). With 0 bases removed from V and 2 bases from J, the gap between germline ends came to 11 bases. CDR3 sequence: CASSQELGQTYEQYF. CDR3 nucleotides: TGTGCCAGCAGCCAAGAACTAGGACAGACCTACGAGCAGTACTTC.

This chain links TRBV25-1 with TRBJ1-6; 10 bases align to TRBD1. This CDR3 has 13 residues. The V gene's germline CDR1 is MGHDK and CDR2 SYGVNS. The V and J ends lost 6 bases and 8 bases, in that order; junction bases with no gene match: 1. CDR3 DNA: TGTGCCAGCAGCGGGACAGGGGATTCACCCCTCCACTTT. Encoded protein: CASSGTGDSPLHF.

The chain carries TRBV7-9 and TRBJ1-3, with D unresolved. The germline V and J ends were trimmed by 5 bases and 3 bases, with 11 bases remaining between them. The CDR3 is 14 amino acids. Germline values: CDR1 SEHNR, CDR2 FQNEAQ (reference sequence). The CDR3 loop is CASSQRGSGNTIYF. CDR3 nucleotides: TGTGCCAGCAGCCAGCGGGGTAGTGGAAACACCATATATTTT.

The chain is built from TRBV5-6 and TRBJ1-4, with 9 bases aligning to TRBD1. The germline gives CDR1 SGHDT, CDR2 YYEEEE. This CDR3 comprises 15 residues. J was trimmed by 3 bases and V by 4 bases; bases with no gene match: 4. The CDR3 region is CASSQTGGANEKLFF. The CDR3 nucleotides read TGTGCCAGCAGCCAGACAGGGGGAGCTAATGAAAAACTGTTTTTT.

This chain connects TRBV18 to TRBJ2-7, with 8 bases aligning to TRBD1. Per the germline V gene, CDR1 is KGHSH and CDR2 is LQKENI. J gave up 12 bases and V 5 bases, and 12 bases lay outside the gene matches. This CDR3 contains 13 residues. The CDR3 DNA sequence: TGTGCCAGCTCAGCCTCGACAGGGGACGTAGGGTACTTC. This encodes CASSASTGDVGYF.

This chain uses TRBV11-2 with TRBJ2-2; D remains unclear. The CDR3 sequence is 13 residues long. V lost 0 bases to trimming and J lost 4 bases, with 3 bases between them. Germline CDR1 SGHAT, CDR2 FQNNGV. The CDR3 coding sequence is TGTGCCAGCAGCTTAGATCGCACCGGGGAGCTGTTTTTT. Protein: CASSLDRTGELFF.

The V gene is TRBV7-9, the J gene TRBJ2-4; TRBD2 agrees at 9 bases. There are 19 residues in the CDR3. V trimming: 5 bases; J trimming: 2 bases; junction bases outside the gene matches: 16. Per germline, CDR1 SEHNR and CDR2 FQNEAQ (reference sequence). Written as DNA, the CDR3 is TGTGCCAGCAGCCTAGTGGCGGGGGGGCCCGGTTTAACCAAAAACATTCAGTACTTC. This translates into CASSLVAGGPGLTKNIQYF. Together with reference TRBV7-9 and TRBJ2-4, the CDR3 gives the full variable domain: DTGVSQNPRHKITKRGQNVTFRCDPISEHNRLYWYRQTLGQGPEFLTYFQNEAQLEKSRLLSDRFSAERPKGSFSTLEIQRTEQGDSAMYLCASSLVAGGPGLTKNIQYFGAGTRLSVL.